Each of the 11 T cell receptor beta chains below was sequenced from the same sample in a study of T cell responses to AZD1222 COVID-19 vaccine. Sequencing used immunoSEQ multiplex PCR; TCRdb keeps in-frame clones, though not all of them. The sample gives about 140,000 clones, around 90% of which show up once; just under 3% is in the top ten. Sequenced material: peripheral blood, taken on day 0 of AZD1222 vaccination. These receptors came from an adult in good health.

CDR3 coding DNA: TGCGCCAGCAGCTTGGAAGCGGACAGAGACTATGGCTACACCTTC. Translation gives CASSLEADRDYGYTF. The J gene is TRBJ1-2, the V gene TRBV5-1; D perhaps matches TRBD1 (6 bases). Trimming pared 0 bases from V and 3 bases from J, leaving 12 bases between. Germline V gene data show CDR1 as SGHRS and CDR2 as YFSETQ. There are 15 residues in the CDR3.

The V gene is TRBV28, the J gene TRBJ2-1; D possibly corresponds to TRBD2 (6 bases). The germline V gene encodes CDR1 MDHEN and CDR2 SYDVKM. Trimming stripped 7 bases from V and 0 bases from J, with 13 bases between. This CDR3 has 15 amino acids. This CDR3 is CASMSSGSSYNEQFF. For the CDR3, the DNA is TGTGCCAGCATGTCGTCCGGGAGCTCCTACAATGAGCAGTTCTTC.

The V call is TRBV6-4, the J call TRBJ2-1, with 11 nucleotides matching TRBD2. Germline V CDR1 and CDR2: MRHNA, SNTAGT. The ends lost 5 bases at V and 8 bases at J; junction bases unmatched: 8. The CDR3 is 15 residues long. The chain's CDR3 is CASSPTSGSLDEQFF. The DNA for the CDR3 is TGTGCCAGCAGTCCTACTAGCGGGAGCTTGGATGAGCAGTTCTTC.

The gene calls are TRBV7-8 and TRBJ1-1, with D possibly matching TRBD1 (5 bases). In germline, CDR1 is SGHVS, CDR2 FQNEAQ. The V gene lost 5 bases and the J gene lost 5 bases, with 18 bases spanning the gap. The CDR3 runs 15 residues. In DNA form, the CDR3 reads TGTGCCAGCAGCCCCCGGGACTTCAAGGGGACTGAAGCTTTCTTT. Translated, it gives CASSPRDFKGTEAFF.

This rearrangement joins TRBV21-1 to TRBJ1-4; TRBD1 is the table's D call and was not checked against the DNA. TRBV21-1 is a pseudogene. This CDR3 is built from 12 residues. The chain's CDR3 is CAAGQANEKLFF. CDR3 DNA sequence: TGTGCCGCGGGACAGGCAAATGAAAAACTGTTTTTT.

The chain carries TRBV11-2 and TRBJ2-7; D might be TRBD1 (5 bases). V shed 4 bases and J shed 3 bases, with 16 bases lying between them. The CDR3 is 15 residues long. CDR1 is SGHAT and CDR2 is FQNNGV in the germline V gene. CDR3 in amino acids: CASSSQDLGRYEQYF. For the CDR3, the DNA is TGTGCCAGCAGCTCCCAGGACCTGGGGCGCTACGAGCAGTACTTC.

A remark on this clone: An end of the junction does not agree with germline; a read error may underlie this. The chain joins TRBV6-1 to TRBJ1-4; D possibly corresponds to TRBD1 (5 bases). Germline V gene lookup returns CDR1 MNHNS and CDR2 SASEGT. The CDR3 runs 11 residues. The CDR3 region has the DNA TGTGCCAGCAGTGAAAGGGGAACCGTCCTTTTT. It encodes CASSERGTVLF.

In its sample, this clone was seen once. J is TRBJ1-2 and V is TRBV10-3, with TRBD1 as a possible D gene (6 bases). The CDR3 length is 13 residues. Germline V gene data show CDR1 as ENHRY and CDR2 as SYGVKD. V dropped 7 bases and J dropped 5 bases, with 14 bases sitting between them. The CDR3 sequence: CAITGAVDYGYTF. Written as DNA, the CDR3 is TGTGCCATCACGGGGGCGGTTGATTATGGCTACACCTTC.

This sequence joins TRBV28 and TRBJ2-7; D could derive from TRBD1 or TRBD2 (6 bases each). The CDR3 runs 15 residues. Trimming removed 6 bases from V and 3 bases from J, with 18 bases in between. Germline V gene sequence: CDR1 MDHEN, CDR2 SYDVKM. The CDR3 DNA sequence: TGTGCCAGCAGCGGGGCATCCGGGGGCAGCTACGAGCAGTACTTC. Amino acids: CASSGASGGSYEQYF.

This clone was recorded once. The chain has TRBV2 and TRBJ2-7; TRBD1 might be the D (6 bases). V was cut by 6 bases and J by 3 bases, with 18 bases left in between. The germline CDR1 and CDR2 sequences are SNHLY and FYNNEI. The CDR3 runs to 15 residues. This CDR3 is CASSTRMTGDYEQYF. The CDR3 DNA follows: TGTGCCAGCAGCACCCGGATGACAGGAGACTACGAGCAGTACTTC.

The chain joins TRBV6-6 to TRBJ1-1, with D possibly matching TRBD1 (6 bases). Trimming removed 10 bases at V and 5 bases at J, with 23 bases between. This CDR3 has 15 residues. Germline loops: CDR1 MNHNY, CDR2 SVGAGI (reference sequence). For the CDR3, the DNA is TGTGCCACCGAAAAAATAAGGGGGGCGAGAACTGAAGCTTTCTTT. It yields the protein CATEKIRGARTEAFF.